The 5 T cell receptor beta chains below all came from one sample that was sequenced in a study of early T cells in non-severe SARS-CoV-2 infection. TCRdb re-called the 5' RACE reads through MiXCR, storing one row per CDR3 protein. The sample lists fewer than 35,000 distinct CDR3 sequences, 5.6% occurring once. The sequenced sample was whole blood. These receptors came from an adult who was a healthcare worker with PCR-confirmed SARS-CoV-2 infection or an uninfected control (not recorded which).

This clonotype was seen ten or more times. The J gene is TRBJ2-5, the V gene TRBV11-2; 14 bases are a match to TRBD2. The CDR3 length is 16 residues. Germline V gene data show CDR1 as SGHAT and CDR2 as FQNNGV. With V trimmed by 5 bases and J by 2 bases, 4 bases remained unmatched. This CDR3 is CASSPGLAGVQETQYF. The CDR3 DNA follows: TGTGCCAGCAGCCCGGGACTAGCGGGGGTACAAGAGACCCAGTACTTC.

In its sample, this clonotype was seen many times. The DNA of the CDR3 is TGTGCCAGCAGTTCAATAGGAAGAACAACTGAAGCTTTCTTT. Its protein is CASSSIGRTTEAFF. The rearrangement joins TRBV12-3 or TRBV12-4 to TRBJ1-1; D is uncertain. This CDR3 has 14 residues. V was clipped by 4 bases and J by 5 bases, with 14 bases between them.

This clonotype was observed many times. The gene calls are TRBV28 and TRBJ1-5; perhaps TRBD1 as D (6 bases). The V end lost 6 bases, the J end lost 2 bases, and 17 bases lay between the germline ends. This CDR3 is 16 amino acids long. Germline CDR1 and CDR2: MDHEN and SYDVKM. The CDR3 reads CASSPPWDTRNQPQHF. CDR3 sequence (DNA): TGTGCCAGCAGCCCGCCCTGGGACACCCGCAATCAGCCCCAGCATTTT.

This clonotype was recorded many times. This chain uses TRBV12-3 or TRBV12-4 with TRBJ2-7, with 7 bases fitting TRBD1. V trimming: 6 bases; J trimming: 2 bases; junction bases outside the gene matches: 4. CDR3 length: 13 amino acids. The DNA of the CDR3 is TGTGCCAGCAGAACCGGGACAGCCTACGAGCAGTACTTC. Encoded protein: CASRTGTAYEQYF.

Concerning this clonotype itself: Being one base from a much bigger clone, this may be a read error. Written as DNA, the CDR3 is TGCAGTGCTCGCGGGGGGGGCACAGATACGCAGTATTTT. It codes for CSARGGGTDTQYF. The chain uses TRBV20-1 and TRBJ2-3; 9 bases are shared with TRBD2. V was clipped by 5 bases and J by 1 base; unmatched bases: 1. The CDR3 is made up of 13 amino acids. The germline gives CDR1 DFQATT, CDR2 SNEGSKA (reference sequence).